Following are 4 T cell receptor beta chains from one sample sequenced in a study of blood T cell repertoires in COVID-19. Assay used: immunoSEQ multiplex PCR; TCRdb lists only in-frame clones, some missing. This sample has roughly 180,000 clones, with roughly 84% found just once. The specimen sequenced was PBMCs or T cells enriched from blood (not recorded which). These receptors originate from a man between 60 and 75 years old who had recovered from COVID-19.

As to this clone: One end of the junction does not line up with germline, which may come from a read error. The chain links TRBV6-1 to TRBJ1-2; D remains ambiguous. The CDR3 sequence is 17 residues long. Looked up from germline, CDR1 is MNHNS and CDR2 is SASEGT. The CDR3 nucleotides are TGTGCCAGCAGTAAAGAACGACGGCCGGTCCAGGACTATGTCTACACCTTC. Its translation is CASSKERRPVQDYVYTF.

The V gene is TRBV28, the J gene TRBJ2-7; TRBD2 matches at 7 bases. The DNA end is a closer match to TRBJ2-1, so the J assignment may be wrong. Germline CDR1 MDHEN, CDR2 SYDVKM. The CDR3 runs to 13 residues. CDR3 in DNA: TGTGCCAGCAAACTGGGGGGGAGTAATGAGCAGTTCTTC. Its translation: CASKLGGSNEQFF.

The sample holds one count of this clone. J is TRBJ2-3 and V is TRBV7-8; 13 positions match TRBD2. The V gene end was trimmed by 4 bases and the J gene end by 2 bases; junction bases not matched to a gene: 9. This CDR3 comprises 18 residues. CDR1 SGHVS and CDR2 FQNEAQ come from the germline V gene. The DNA of the CDR3 is TGTGCCAGCAGCTGGCCCGGGACTAGCGGGGAGTTCACAGATACGCAGTATTTT. Translation gives CASSWPGTSGEFTDTQYF.

This sequence joins TRBV20-1 and TRBJ2-3; 9 bases line up with TRBD2. The CDR3 contains 15 residues. The trim removed 3 bases at V and 4 bases at J, leaving 8 bases unmatched. From germline, CDR1 is DFQATT and CDR2 SNEGSKA (reference sequence). CDR3 DNA sequence: TGCAGTGCTAGTGTTAGCGGGAGTGAGTCAGATACGCAGTATTTT. Translated: CSASVSGSESDTQYF.